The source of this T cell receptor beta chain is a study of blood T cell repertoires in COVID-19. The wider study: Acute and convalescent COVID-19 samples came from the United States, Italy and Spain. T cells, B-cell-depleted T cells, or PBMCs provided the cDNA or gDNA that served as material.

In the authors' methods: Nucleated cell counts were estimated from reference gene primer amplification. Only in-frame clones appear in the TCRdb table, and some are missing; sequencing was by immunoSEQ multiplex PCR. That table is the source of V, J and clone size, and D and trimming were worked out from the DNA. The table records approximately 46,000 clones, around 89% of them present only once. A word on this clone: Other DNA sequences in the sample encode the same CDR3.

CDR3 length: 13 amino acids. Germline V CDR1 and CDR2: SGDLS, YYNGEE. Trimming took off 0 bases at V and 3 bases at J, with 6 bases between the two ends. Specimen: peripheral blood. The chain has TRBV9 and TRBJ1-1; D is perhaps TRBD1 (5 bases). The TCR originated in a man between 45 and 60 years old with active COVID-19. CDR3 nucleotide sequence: TGTGCCAGCAGCGTAGGGGGCTACACTGAAGCTTTCTTT. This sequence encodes CASSVGGYTEAFF.